The source of this T cell receptor beta chain is a study of lymphopenia after photon versus proton radiotherapy (dated by TCRdb to between 2017 and 2020). Regarding the study in general: The immunological effects of photon versus proton radiation therapy were compared in patients with gastrointestinal tumors who developed high-grade lymphopenia. The cohort included roughly 20 patients with gastrointestinal tumors who developed lymphopenia after receiving either photon or proton therapy. The goal of the study was to characterize the differences between the two radiation modalities in how they affect the immune system.

This clone was seen a handful of times. No cognate antigen has been identified for it. Base-call qualities are not available, and no considerably larger clone is one nucleotide away. V is trimmed back by 4 bases and J by 6 bases, and the junction contains 6 bases that no gene match accounts for. The CDR3 spans 14 residues, from the cysteine through the phenylalanine. The read is trimmed to its CDR3 DNA, 42 bases read in frame from base 1. Reading the germline V gene gives CDR1 SGHRS and CDR2 YFSETQ. The full study reports these points: During treatment, patients who received proton therapy stayed relatively stable, whereas patients who received photon therapy lost naive T cells and TCR diversity and gained effector/memory populations. Across the cohort, a larger post-nadir drop in TCR diversity was inversely correlated with overall survival time among patients who died. After the lymphocyte count nadir, repertoires from photon-treated patients showed oligoclonal expansion, particularly of CD8+ Temra cells, and this expansion drove the decline in diversity. The authors looked at the survival association only in patients who died, and they framed better survival with proton therapy as a possibility rather than a demonstrated result.

Library preparation used the immunoSEQ multiplex PCR assay. Deep sequencing of rearranged TCR beta loci, alongside multiparametric flow cytometry, was used to profile T cell repertoires. As stored in TCRdb, this immuneACCESS dataset retains in-frame rearrangements with V and J assigned. A fraction of the clones does not appear; measured against another copy, unresolved V genes explain less than half of the discrepancy, and the remainder lacks a known reason. The table for this sample lists 89,000 or so clones; more than 70% of them were counted only once. Over 1.1% of the sample comes from the top ten.

This TCR was sampled from a man aged 55 to 70 with pancreatic cancer. The chain uses TRBV5-1 and TRBJ2-2; 7 middle bases align to TRBD1. The specimen comprised peripheral blood, sampled from a patient treated with proton-based radiotherapy. The sequenced DNA is TGCGCCAGCAGCCCCCACACAGGGGCCGGGGAGCTGTTTTTT. Its protein is CASSPHTGAGELFF.